The 3 T cell receptor beta chains given below trace back to one sample, sequenced in a study of T-cell memory formation after mild COVID-19 (dated by TCRdb to the early 2020s). Receptor libraries were prepared by 5' RACE. The sequencer listed for this sample is Illumina NovaSeq 6000. TCRdb trimmed the raw reads at Q25, called clones with MiXCR and kept productive beta chains. CDR3 protein duplicates are merged, each entry listing the most common genes and DNA. This sample comprises approximately 260,000 distinct CDR3 sequences, 16% of them detected only once. The ten largest account for 20% to 25% of the sample. The sequenced sample consisted of PBMCs or a T cell subset sorted from them (not recorded which). The receptors stem from a man between 18 and 35 years old who had mild COVID-19 (a few samples of this study predate the infection). The sample titles of this study are shuffled in the database, so cell type and time point are left out; the donor was told from shared clones.

The rearrangement joins TRBV4-3 to TRBJ1-4; D uncertain. Germline lookup yields CDR1 LGHNA and CDR2 YSLEER. The CDR3 runs to 19 residues. V lost 0 bases, J lost 11 bases, and 28 bases lay in between. The CDR3, as DNA: TGCGCCAGCAGCCAAGAGAGCCCATCCAAAGGGCCTATAATGAGGAAACTGTTTTTT. Translation gives CASSQESPSKGPIMRKLFF.

This clonotype was counted many times. V gene TRBV6-6 combines with J gene TRBJ1-4; 9 bases align to TRBD1. The CDR3 extends over 13 amino acids. Trimming took 2 bases from V and 8 from J; bases not matched to a gene: 0. Per germline, CDR1 MNHNY and CDR2 SVGAGI (reference sequence). This chain's CDR3 is CASSYGTGEKLFF. For the CDR3, the DNA is TGTGCCAGCAGTTACGGGACAGGGGAAAAACTGTTTTTT.

The rearrangement links TRBV6-5 to TRBJ2-5, with D possibly TRBD2 on 6 matching bases. CDR3 size: 13 residues. Germline V gene lookup returns CDR1 MNHEY and CDR2 SVGAGI. The V end lost 5 bases, the J end lost 6 bases, and 13 bases lay between the germline ends. The CDR3 nucleotides are TGTGCCAGCAGTCCCGGGACTCCGCAGACCCAGTACTTC. Translated: CASSPGTPQTQYF.